Below are 13 T cell receptor beta chains sequenced from a single sample in a study of blood T cell repertoires in COVID-19. The data were produced by immunoSEQ multiplex PCR, yet TCRdb's version contains in-frame clones alone and is incomplete. The repertoire includes 150,000 to 200,000 clones, around 73% of them detected once, and approximately 15% sits in the top ten. Sequenced material: PBMCs or T cells enriched from blood (not recorded which). The source of these receptors is a woman aged 45-60 years who had recovered from COVID-19.

V is TRBV19 and J is TRBJ2-7, with D possibly being TRBD2 (5 bases). Germline V CDR1 and CDR2: LNHDA, SQIVND (reference sequence). The CDR3 length is 15 residues. V dropped 3 bases and J dropped 2 bases, with 14 bases sitting between them. The CDR3 DNA is TGTGCCAGTAGTATTCCCAGGAACGGGACCTACGAGCAGTACTTC. Translated, it gives CASSIPRNGTYEQYF.

The V and J genes are TRBV6-5 and TRBJ2-3; D gene ambiguous. This CDR3 contains 16 residues. Germline CDR1 MNHEY, CDR2 SVGAGI. The V end was cut by 0 bases, the J end by 2 bases, with 12 bases between. CDR3 sequence: CASSYSARRNTDTQYF. The CDR3, as DNA: TGTGCCAGCAGTTACTCGGCGCGGAGAAACACAGATACGCAGTATTTT.

The chain combines TRBV5-4 with TRBJ1-4; 10 nucleotides agree with TRBD1. This CDR3 has 15 residues. Germline CDR1 reads SGHNT; CDR2 reads YYREEE (reference sequence). V was clipped by 4 bases and J by 5 bases; unmatched bases: 5. CDR3 amino acids: CASSEDRGRNEKLFF. The CDR3 DNA sequence: TGTGCCAGCAGCGAGGACAGGGGGAGGAATGAAAAACTGTTTTTT.

The chain recombines TRBV5-1 with TRBJ2-5; no reliable D call. The CDR3 is 11 residues long. Germline V gives CDR1 SGHRS, CDR2 YFSETQ. V was trimmed by 4 bases and J by 1 base, leaving 2 bases between them. The CDR3 coding sequence is TGCGCCAGCAGCCGCCAAGAGACCCAGTACTTC. It yields the protein CASSRQETQYF.

This sequence joins TRBV15 and TRBJ2-7; D not resolved. Trimming shortened V by 0 bases and J by 5 bases, and 11 bases separated the two germline ends. This CDR3 has 14 amino acids. CDR1 and CDR2 (germline): LNHNV, YYDKDF (reference sequence). The CDR3 bases are TGTGCCACCAGCAGAGATCCCCCCGTAGACGAGCAGTACTTC. As protein: CATSRDPPVDEQYF.

This chain connects TRBV9 to TRBJ2-1; TRBD2 is a possible D gene (6 bases). CDR1 and CDR2 from the germline V gene are SGDLS and YYNGEE. This CDR3 comprises 14 residues. V was cut by 0 bases and J by 7 bases, with 11 bases left in between. The CDR3 loop is CASSVGGTLNEQFF. The CDR3 DNA is TGTGCCAGCAGCGTAGGCGGGACCTTAAATGAGCAGTTCTTC.

This clone qualifies as medium-sized. The rearrangement joins TRBV27 to TRBJ2-7; TRBD2 matches at 14 bases. Germline V gene data show CDR1 as MNHEY and CDR2 as SMNVEV (reference sequence). V shed 6 bases, J shed 6 bases, and the junction held 13 bases outside the gene matches. The CDR3 covers 17 residues. CDR3 in DNA: TGTGCCAGCAGGCCCCCGGGACTAGCGGGAGAAAGGGGCGAGCAGTACTTC. Its protein product is CASRPPGLAGERGEQYF.

The gene calls are TRBV24-1 and TRBJ2-1, with 8 bases lining up with TRBD2. This CDR3 region has 16 residues. CDR1 KGHDR and CDR2 SFDVKD come from the germline V gene. The trim removed 3 bases at V and 3 bases at J, leaving 6 bases unmatched. Written as DNA, the CDR3 is TGTGCCACCAGTGATAGCGGGACTAGAGACTACAATGAGCAGTTCTTC. Translating gives CATSDSGTRDYNEQFF.

In DNA, the CDR3 is TGTGCCAGCAGCTCACGCCGAGGACAGGGTATTCACGAGCAGTACTTC. Amino acids: CASSSRRGQGIHEQYF. The chain carries TRBV5-4 and TRBJ2-7, with 8 bases that match TRBD1. This CDR3 region has 16 residues. CDR1 and CDR2 (germline): SGHNT, YYREEE (reference sequence). J gave up 5 bases and V 3 bases, and 13 bases lay outside the gene matches.

The V call is TRBV7-2, the J call TRBJ2-7; 10 nucleotides line up with TRBD1. The CDR3 consists of 14 residues. Germline loops: CDR1 SGHTA, CDR2 FQGNSA. The V and J ends lost 3 bases and 4 bases, in that order; junction bases with no gene match: 3. CDR3 amino acids: CASSLTGGGYEQYF. CDR3 DNA: TGTGCCAGCAGCTTGACAGGGGGCGGGTACGAGCAGTACTTC.

The chain uses TRBV18 and TRBJ2-5; 7 bases map to TRBD1. This CDR3 contains 14 residues. V shed 5 bases and J 4 bases; nucleotides not matched to a gene: 7. Germline V gives CDR1 KGHSH, CDR2 LQKENI. The DNA of the CDR3 is TGTGCCAGCTCAGACTTGACAGGGAGAGAGACCCAGTACTTC. Translated: CASSDLTGRETQYF.

This clone turned up a few times. This rearrangement joins TRBV10-3 to TRBJ2-7; a possible D gene is TRBD2 (6 bases). V gave up 10 bases and J gave up 5 bases, with 15 bases separating them. Looked up from germline, CDR1 is ENHRY and CDR2 is SYGVKD. The CDR3 sequence is 12 residues long. The CDR3, as DNA: TGTGCCAGCGGGGACCGAAGAAACGAGCAGTACTTC. Protein product: CASGDRRNEQYF.

Regarding this clone: This CDR3 is also generated by other DNA sequences in the sample. The rearrangement uses TRBV28 and TRBJ1-5; D is possibly TRBD1 (6 bases). V was trimmed by 0 bases and J by 6 bases, leaving 12 bases between them. The CDR3 extends over 15 amino acids. Germline loops: CDR1 MDHEN, CDR2 SYDVKM. CDR3 loop: CASSLWGGGGQPQHF. CDR3 DNA sequence: TGTGCCAGCAGTTTATGGGGGGGAGGGGGTCAGCCCCAGCATTTT.